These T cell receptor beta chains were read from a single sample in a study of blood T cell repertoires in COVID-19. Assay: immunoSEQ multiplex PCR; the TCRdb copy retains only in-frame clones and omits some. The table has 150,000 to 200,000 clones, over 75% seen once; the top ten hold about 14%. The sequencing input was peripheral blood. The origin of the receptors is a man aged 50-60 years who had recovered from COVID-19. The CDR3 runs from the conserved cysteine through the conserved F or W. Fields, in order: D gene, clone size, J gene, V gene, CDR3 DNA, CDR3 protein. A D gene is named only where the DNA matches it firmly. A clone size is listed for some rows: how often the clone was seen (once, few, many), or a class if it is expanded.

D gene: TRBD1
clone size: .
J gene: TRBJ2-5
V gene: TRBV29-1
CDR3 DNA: TGCAGCGTTGTTTTTGGATTAGGACAGGGGCACCAAGAGACCCAGTACTTC
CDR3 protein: CSVVFGLGQGHQETQYF

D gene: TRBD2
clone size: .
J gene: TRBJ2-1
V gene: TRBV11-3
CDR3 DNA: TGTGCCAGCAGCCCAGGGACTAGCCGGGGTGAGCAGTTCTTC
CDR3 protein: CASSPGTSRGEQFF

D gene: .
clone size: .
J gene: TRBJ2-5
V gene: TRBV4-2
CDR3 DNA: TGTGCCAGCAGCCAAGCACTAGTACAAGAGACCCAGTACTTC
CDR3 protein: CASSQALVQETQYF

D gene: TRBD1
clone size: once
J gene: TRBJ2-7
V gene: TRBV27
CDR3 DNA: TGTGCCAGCAGTTTGGTAACTGAACAGGGGCTCGAGCAGTACTTC
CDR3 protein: CASSLVTEQGLEQYF

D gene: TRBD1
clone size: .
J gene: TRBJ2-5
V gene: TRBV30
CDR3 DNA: TGTGCCTGGGGTGAGGGACAGGGTGGGTCGGAGACCCAGTACTTC
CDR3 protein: CAWGEGQGGSETQYF

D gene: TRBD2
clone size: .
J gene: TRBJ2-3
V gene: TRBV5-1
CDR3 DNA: TGCGCCAGCAGCTTTACTAGCGGGACCACAGATACGCAGTATTTT
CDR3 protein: CASSFTSGTTDTQYF

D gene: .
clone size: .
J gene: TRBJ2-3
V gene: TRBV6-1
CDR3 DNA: TGTGCCAGCAAAGCTGGCACAGATACGCAGTATTTT
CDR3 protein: CASKAGTDTQYF

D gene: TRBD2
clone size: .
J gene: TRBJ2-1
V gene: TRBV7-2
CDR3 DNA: TGTGCCAGCAGGGGGACTAGCGGGAGCAATGAGCAGTTCTTC
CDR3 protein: CASRGTSGSNEQFF

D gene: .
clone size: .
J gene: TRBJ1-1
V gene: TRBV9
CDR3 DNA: TGTGCCAGCAGCGTAGGGCGGGACACTGAAGCTTTCTTT
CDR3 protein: CASSVGRDTEAFF

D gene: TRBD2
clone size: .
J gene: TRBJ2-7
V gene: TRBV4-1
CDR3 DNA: TGCGCCAGCAGCCAAAGAGGGACAGCGGGAGGGGTCACCTACGAGCAGTACTTC
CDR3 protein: CASSQRGTAGGVTYEQYF

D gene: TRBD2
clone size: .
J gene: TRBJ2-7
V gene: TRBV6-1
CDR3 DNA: TGTGCCAGCAGTGGGCAGGGACTAGCGGAGCATTCCTACGAGCAGTACTTC
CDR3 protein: CASSGQGLAEHSYEQYF

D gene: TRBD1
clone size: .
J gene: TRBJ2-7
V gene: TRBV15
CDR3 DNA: TGTGCCACCAGCAGAGATACTTCCGGGACAGTGTACTTC
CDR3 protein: CATSRDTSGTVYF

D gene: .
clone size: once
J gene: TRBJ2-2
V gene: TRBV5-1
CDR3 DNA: TGCGCCAGCAGAGAAAATAGCGGGAACACCGGGGAGCTGTTTTTT
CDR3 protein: CASRENSGNTGELFF

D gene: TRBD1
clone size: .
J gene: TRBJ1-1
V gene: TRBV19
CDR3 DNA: TGTGCCAGTAGTATAACAGGGGCCACTGAAGCTTTCTTT
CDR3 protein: CASSITGATEAFF

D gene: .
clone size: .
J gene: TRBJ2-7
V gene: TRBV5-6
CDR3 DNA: TGTGCCAGCAGCTTTTTGGGCAGTCAGGGTATGAGCTCCTACGAGCAGTACTTC
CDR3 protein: CASSFLGSQGMSSYEQYF

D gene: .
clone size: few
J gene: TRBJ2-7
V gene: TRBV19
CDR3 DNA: TGTGCCAGTAGTGCCGTAGAAAACGAGCAGTACTTC
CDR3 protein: CASSAVENEQYF

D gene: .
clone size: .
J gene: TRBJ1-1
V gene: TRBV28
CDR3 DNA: TGTGCCAGCAGCCGACCCATAACAGGGACTGAAGCTTTCTTT
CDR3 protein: CASSRPITGTEAFF